This TCR beta chain is drawn from a study of Tregs in tolerant kidney transplant recipients. The nonmyeloablative bone marrow transplants came from related graft donors, with transient mixed chimerism. Unstimulated Tregs (CD4+CD25+CD127-) and CD4+CD25- non-Tregs were sorted from PBMCs. Trimming took off 3 bases at V and 4 bases at J, with 10 bases between the two ends. CDR3 length: 14 amino acids. Germline V gene sequence: CDR1 SGHTS, CDR2 YDEGEE. A note on this clone: Its specificity is not known.

Study outcomes and limitations: Changing PCR primers prevented nucleotide comparison between some patients' samples. Biological reproducibility was not directly addressed in this study. Activated donor B cell expansion appeared to reveal the most relevant donor-specific TCRbeta repertoire.

Data came from immunoSEQ multiplex PCR; TCRdb stores just in-frame clones and leaves some out. The repertoire holds 100,000 or so clones, with 93% as singletons. The sample was CD4+ T cells from blood (PBMCs), taken 12 months after the transplant. V and J are TRBV5-8 and TRBJ1-4; D may be TRBD1 (6 bases). The TCR sequence derives from a human patient who received a combined kidney and bone marrow transplant. T cells may partly derive from the graft donor. The CDR3 spells CASSYTGYNEKLFF. DNA of the CDR3: TGTGCCAGCAGCTATACAGGGTATAATGAAAAACTGTTTTTT. Full variable domain (missing parts from reference TRBV5-8 and TRBJ1-4): EAGVTQSPTHLIKTRGQQATLRCSPISGHTSVYWYQQALGLGLQFLLWYDEGEERNRGNFPPRFSGRQFPNYSSELNVNALELEDSALYLCASSYTGYNEKLFFGSGTQLSVL.